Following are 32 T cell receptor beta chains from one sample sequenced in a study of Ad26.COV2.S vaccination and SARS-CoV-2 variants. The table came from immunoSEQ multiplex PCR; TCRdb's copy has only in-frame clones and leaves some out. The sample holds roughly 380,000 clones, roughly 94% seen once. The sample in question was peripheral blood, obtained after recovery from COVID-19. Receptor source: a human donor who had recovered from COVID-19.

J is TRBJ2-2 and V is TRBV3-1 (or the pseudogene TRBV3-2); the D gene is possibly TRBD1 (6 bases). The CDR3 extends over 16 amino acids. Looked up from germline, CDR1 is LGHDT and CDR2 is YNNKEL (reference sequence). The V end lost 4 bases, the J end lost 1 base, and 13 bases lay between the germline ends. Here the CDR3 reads CASSPQQGMNTGELFF. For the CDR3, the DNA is TGTGCCAGCAGCCCCCAACAGGGAATGAACACCGGGGAGCTGTTTTTT.

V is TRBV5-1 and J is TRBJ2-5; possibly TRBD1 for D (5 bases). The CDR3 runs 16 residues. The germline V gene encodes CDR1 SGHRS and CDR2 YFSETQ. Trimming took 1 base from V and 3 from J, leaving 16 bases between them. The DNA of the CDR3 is TGCGCCAGCAGCTTGCGTTCAGGGATTGGGGAAGAGACCCAGTACTTC. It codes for CASSLRSGIGEETQYF.

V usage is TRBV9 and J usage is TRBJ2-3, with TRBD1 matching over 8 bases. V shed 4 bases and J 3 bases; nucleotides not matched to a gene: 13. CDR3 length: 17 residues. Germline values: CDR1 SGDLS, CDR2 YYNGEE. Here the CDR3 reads CASSPRRTGPFTDTQYF. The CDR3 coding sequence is TGTGCCAGCAGCCCACGTAGGACAGGGCCGTTTACAGATACGCAGTATTTT. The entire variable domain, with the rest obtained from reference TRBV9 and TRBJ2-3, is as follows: DSGVTQTPKHLITATGQRVTLRCSPRSGDLSVYWYQQSLDQGLQFLIQYYNGEERAKGNILERFSAQQFPDLHSELNLSSLELGDSALYFCASSPRRTGPFTDTQYFGPGTRLTVL.

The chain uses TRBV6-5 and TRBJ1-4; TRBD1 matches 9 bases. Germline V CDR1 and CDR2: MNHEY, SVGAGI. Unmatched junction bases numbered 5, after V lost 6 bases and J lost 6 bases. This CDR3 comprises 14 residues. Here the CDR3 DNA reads TGTGCCAGCAGCACGGGACAGGGTGATGAAAAACTGTTTTTT. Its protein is CASSTGQGDEKLFF.

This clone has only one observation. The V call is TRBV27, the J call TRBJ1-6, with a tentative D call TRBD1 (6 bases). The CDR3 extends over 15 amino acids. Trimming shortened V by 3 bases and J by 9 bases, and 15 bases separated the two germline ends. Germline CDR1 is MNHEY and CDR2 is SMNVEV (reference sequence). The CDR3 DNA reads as TGTGCCAGCAGTTTCCTTGACAGGTTGGGTTCACCCCTCCACTTT. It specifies CASSFLDRLGSPLHF.

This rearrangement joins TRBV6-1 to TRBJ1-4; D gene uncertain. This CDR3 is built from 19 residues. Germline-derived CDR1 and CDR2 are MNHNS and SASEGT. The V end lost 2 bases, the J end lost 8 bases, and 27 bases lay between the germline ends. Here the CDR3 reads CASSEFSAKGMVNGEKLFF. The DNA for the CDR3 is TGTGCCAGCAGTGAATTCTCGGCGAAGGGAATGGTTAATGGCGAAAAACTGTTTTTT.

CDR3 sequence reads: CASSLDASNEQYF. The CDR3 DNA reads TGTGCCAGCAGCTTGGACGCGTCCAACGAGCAGTACTTC. This chain links TRBV5-4 with TRBJ2-7; D is ambiguous. V gave up 0 bases and J gave up 5 bases, with 9 bases separating them. CDR3 size: 13 residues. Germline V gene lookup returns CDR1 SGHNT and CDR2 YYREEE (reference sequence).

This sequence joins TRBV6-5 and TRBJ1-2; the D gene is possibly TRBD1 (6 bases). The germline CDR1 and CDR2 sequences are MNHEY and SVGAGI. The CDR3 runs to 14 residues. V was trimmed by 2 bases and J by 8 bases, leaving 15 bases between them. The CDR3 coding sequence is TGTGCCAGCAGTTACCTCCGGGGGCTGGCCGGCTACACCTTC. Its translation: CASSYLRGLAGYTF.

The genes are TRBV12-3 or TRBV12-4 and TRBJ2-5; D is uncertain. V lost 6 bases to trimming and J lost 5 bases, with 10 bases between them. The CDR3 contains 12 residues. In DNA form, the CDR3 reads TGTGCCAGCAGCATAATATCGGAGACCCAGTACTTC. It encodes CASSIISETQYF.

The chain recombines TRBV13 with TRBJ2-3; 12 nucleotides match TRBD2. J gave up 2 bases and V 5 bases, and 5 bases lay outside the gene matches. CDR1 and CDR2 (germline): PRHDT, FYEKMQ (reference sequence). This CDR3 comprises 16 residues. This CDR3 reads CASSPTSGGPTDTQYF. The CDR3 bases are TGTGCCAGCAGCCCCACTAGCGGGGGGCCCACAGATACGCAGTATTTT.

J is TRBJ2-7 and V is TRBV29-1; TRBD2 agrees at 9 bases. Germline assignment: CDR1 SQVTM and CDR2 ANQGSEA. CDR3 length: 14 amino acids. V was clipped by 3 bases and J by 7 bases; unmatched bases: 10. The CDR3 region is CSVEVAGGRWEQYF. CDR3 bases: TGCAGCGTTGAGGTGGCGGGGGGGCGCTGGGAGCAGTACTTC.

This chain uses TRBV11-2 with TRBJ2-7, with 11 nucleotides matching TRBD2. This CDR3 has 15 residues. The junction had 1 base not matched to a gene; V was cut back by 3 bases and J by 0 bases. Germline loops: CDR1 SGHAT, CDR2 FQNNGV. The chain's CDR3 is CASSLGLAASYEQYF. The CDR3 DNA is TGTGCCAGCAGCTTGGGACTAGCGGCCTCCTACGAGCAGTACTTC.

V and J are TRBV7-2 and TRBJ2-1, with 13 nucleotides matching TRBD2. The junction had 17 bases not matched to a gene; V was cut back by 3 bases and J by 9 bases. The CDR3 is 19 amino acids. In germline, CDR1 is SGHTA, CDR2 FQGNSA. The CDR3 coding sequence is TGTGCCAGCAGCTTCTACGGGACGGCCGGGACTAGCGGGGAAGTTGAGCAGTTCTTC. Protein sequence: CASSFYGTAGTSGEVEQFF.

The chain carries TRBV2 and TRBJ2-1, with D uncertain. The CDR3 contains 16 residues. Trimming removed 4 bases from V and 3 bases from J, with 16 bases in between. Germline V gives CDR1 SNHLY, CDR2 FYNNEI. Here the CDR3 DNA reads TGTGCCAGCAGTGCTCTTTGGGGTGTACACTACAATGAGCAGTTCTTC. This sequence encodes CASSALWGVHYNEQFF.

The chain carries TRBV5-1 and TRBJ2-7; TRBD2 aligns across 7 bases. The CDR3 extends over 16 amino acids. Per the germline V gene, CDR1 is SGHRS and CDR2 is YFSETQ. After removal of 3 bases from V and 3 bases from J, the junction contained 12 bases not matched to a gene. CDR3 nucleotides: TGCGCCAGCAGCTCGGAGCCCGGGAGGACCTACTACGAGCAGTACTTC. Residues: CASSSEPGRTYYEQYF.

CDR3 sequence (DNA): TGCGCCAGCAGCCAAGGGGATAGTGGGAAAGAGACCCAGTACTTC. This translates into CASSQGDSGKETQYF. The V call is TRBV4-1, the J call TRBJ2-5; D is undetermined. The CDR3 runs 15 residues. The germline V gene has CDR1 MGHRA and CDR2 YSYEKL. The V and J ends lost 1 base and 3 bases respectively, with 12 bases between them.

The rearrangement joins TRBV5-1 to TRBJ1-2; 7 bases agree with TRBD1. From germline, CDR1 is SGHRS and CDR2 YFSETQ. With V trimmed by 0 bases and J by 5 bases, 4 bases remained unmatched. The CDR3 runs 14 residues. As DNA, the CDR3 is TGCGCCAGCAGCTTGGAAGGGACAGCGTATGGCTACACCTTC. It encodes CASSLEGTAYGYTF.

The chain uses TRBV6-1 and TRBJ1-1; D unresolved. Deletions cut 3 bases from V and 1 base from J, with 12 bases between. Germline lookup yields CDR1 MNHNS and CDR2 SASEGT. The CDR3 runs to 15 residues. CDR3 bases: TGTGCCAGCAGTGATTACGGTAGTCGGAACACTGAAGCTTTCTTT. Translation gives CASSDYGSRNTEAFF.

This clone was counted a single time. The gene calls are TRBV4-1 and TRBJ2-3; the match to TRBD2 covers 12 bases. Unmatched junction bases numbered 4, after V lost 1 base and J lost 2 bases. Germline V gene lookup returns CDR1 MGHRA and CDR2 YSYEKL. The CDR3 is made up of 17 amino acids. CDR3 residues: CASSQGLAGDSTDTQYF. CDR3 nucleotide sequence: TGCGCCAGCAGCCAAGGACTAGCGGGGGATTCCACAGATACGCAGTATTTT.

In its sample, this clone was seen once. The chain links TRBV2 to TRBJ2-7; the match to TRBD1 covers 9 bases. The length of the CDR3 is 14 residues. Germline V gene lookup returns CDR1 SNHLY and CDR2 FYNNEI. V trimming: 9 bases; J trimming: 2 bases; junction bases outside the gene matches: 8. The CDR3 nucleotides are TGTGCCAGAGGGACAGGGCCTCCGACCTACGAGCAGTACTTC. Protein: CARGTGPPTYEQYF.

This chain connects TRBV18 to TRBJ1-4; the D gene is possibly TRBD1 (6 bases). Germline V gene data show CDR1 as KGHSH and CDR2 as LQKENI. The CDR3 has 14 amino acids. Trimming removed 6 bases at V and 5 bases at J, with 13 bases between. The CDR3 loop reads CASSPGTRNEKLFF. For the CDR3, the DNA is TGTGCCAGCTCCCCCGGGACAAGAAATGAAAAACTGTTTTTT. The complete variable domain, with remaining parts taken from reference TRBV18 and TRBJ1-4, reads NAGVMQNPRHLVRRRGQEARLRCSPMKGHSHVYWYRQLPEEGLKFMVYLQKENIIDESGMPKERFSAEFPKEGPSILRIQQVVRGDSAAYFCASSPGTRNEKLFFGSGTQLSVL.

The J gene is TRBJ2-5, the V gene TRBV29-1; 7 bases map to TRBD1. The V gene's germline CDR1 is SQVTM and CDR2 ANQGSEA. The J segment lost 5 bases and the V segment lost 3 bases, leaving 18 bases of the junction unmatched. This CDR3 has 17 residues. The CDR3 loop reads CSVDAPLSQGVGETQYF. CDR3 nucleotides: TGCAGCGTTGACGCCCCGTTGAGTCAGGGGGTAGGGGAGACCCAGTACTTC.

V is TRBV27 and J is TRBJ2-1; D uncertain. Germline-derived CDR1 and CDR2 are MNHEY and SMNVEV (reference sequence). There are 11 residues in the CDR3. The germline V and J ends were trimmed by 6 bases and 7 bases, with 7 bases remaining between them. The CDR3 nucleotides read TGTGCCAGCAGCAAAGGGAATGAGCAGTTCTTC. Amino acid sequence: CASSKGNEQFF.

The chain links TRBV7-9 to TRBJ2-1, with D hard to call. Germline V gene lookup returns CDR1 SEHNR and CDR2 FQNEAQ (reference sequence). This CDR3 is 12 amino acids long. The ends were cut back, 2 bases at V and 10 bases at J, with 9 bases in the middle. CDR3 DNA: TGTGCCAGCAGCTTAAGTTTGGCAGAGCAGTTCTTC. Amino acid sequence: CASSLSLAEQFF.

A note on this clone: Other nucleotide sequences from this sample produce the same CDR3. CDR3: CASSFGNTIYF. The CDR3 region has the DNA TGTGCCAGCAGTTTCGGAAACACCATATATTTT. The gene calls are TRBV27 and TRBJ1-3, with D unclear. V lost 3 bases and J lost 4, with 1 base in between. Germline loops: CDR1 MNHEY, CDR2 SMNVEV (reference sequence). This CDR3 contains 11 residues.

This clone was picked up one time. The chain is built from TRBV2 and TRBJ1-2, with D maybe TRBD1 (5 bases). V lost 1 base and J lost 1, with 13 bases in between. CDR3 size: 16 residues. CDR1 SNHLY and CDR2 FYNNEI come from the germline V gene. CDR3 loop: CASSEVGGDFNYGYTF. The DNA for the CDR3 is TGTGCCAGCAGTGAAGTCGGAGGGGATTTTAACTATGGCTACACCTTC.

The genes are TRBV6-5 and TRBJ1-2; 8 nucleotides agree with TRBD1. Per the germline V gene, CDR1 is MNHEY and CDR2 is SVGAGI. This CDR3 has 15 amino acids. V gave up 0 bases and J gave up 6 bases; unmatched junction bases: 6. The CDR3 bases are TGTGCCAGCAGTTACTCTCGGACAGGGAAGCATGGCTACACCTTC. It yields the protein CASSYSRTGKHGYTF.

CDR3: CASSQDYKNTEAFF. In DNA form, the CDR3 reads TGTGCCAGCAGCCAAGATTACAAGAACACTGAAGCTTTCTTT. This chain uses TRBV3-1 (or the pseudogene TRBV3-2) with TRBJ1-1; D unclear. Germline values: CDR1 LGHDT, CDR2 YNNKEL (reference sequence). This CDR3 spans 14 amino acids. Trimming stripped 0 bases from V and 1 base from J, with 6 bases between.

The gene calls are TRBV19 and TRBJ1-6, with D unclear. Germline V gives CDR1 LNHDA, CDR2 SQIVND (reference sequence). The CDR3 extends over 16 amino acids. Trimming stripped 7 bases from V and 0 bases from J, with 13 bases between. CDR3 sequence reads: CASIRTAISYNSPLHF. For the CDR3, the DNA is TGTGCCAGTATTCGGACGGCAATCTCCTATAATTCACCCCTCCACTTT.

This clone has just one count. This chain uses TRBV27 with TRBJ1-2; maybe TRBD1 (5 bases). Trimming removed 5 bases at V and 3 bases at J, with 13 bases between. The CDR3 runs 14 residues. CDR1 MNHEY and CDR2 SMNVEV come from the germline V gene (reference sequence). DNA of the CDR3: TGTGCCAGCAGTCCCTCCGGGGGGGACTATGGCTACACCTTC. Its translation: CASSPSGGDYGYTF.

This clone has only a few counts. CDR3 in amino acids: CASKRVISGNTIYF. Here the CDR3 DNA reads TGTGCCAGCAAAAGGGTGATATCTGGAAACACCATATATTTT. V usage is TRBV6-6 and J usage is TRBJ1-3; the D is unclear. V was clipped by 7 bases and J by 1 base, with 11 bases between them. CDR3 size: 14 residues. Germline V CDR1 and CDR2: MNHNY, SVGAGI (reference sequence).

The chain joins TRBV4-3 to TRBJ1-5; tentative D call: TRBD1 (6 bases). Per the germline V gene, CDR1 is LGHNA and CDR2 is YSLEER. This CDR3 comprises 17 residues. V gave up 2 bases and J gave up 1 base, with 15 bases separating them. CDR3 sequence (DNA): TGCGCCAGCAGCCAACACTTACAGGGCGCGAGCAATCAGCCCCAGCATTTT. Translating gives CASSQHLQGASNQPQHF.